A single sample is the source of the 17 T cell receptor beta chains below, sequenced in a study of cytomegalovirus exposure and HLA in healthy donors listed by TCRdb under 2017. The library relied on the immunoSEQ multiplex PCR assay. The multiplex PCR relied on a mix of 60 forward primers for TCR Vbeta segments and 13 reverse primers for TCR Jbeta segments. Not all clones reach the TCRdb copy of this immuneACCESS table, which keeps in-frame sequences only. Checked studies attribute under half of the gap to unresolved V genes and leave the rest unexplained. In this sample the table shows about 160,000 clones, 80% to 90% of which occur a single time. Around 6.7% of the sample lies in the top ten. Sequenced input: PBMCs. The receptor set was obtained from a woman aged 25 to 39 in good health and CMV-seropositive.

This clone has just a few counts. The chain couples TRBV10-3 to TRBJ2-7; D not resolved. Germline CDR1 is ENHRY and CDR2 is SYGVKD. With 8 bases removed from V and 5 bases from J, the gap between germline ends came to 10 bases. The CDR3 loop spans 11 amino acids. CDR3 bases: TGTGCCATCGCGGCGGAGCACGAGCAGTACTTC. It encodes CAIAAEHEQYF.

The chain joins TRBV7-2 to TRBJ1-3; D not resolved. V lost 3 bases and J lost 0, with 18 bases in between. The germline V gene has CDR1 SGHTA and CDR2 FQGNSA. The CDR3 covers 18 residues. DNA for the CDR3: TGTGCCAGCAGCTTGGTGGGAGGTCGGGGTTTCTCTGGAAACACCATATATTTT. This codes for CASSLVGGRGFSGNTIYF.

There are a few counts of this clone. The CDR3 spells CASSLTGTAYNEQFF. In DNA form, the CDR3 reads TGCGCCAGCAGCCTAACCGGGACAGCTTACAATGAGCAGTTCTTC. The rearrangement links TRBV5-1 to TRBJ2-1; TRBD1 matches at 7 bases. The CDR3 is 15 residues long. With V trimmed by 4 bases and J by 4 bases, 8 bases remained unmatched. Germline values: CDR1 SGHRS, CDR2 YFSETQ.

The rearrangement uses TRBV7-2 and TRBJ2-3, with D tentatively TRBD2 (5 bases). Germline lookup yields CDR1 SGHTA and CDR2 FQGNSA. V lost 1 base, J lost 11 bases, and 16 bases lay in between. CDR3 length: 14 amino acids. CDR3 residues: CASSLESRGVVQYF. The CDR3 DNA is TGTGCCAGCAGCTTAGAGTCCCGGGGAGTGGTGCAGTATTTT. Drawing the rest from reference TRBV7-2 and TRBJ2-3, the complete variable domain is GAGVSQSPSNKVTEKGKDVELRCDPISGHTALYWYRQSLGQGLEFLIYFQGNSAPDKSGLPSDRFSAERTGGSVSTLTIQRTQQEDSAVYLCASSLESRGVVQYFGPGTRLTVL.

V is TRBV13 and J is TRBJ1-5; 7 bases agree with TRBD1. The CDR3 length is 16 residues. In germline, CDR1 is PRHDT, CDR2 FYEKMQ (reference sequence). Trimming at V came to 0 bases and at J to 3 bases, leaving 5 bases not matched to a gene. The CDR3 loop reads CASSLGGGGNNQPQHF. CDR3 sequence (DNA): TGTGCCAGCAGCTTAGGAGGAGGGGGCAACAATCAGCCCCAGCATTTT.

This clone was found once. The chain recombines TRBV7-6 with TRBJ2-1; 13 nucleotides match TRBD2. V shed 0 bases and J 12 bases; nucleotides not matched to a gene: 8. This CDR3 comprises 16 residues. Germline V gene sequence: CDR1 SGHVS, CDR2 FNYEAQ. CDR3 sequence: CASSLAPTSGGFVQFF. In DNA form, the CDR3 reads TGTGCCAGCAGCTTAGCTCCGACTAGCGGGGGGTTTGTGCAGTTCTTC.

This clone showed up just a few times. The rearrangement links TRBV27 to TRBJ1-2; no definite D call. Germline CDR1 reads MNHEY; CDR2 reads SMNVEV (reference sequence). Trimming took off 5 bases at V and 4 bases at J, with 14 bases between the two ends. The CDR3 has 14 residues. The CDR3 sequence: CASSPREVRYGYTF. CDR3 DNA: TGTGCCAGCAGTCCGCGGGAGGTCCGCTATGGCTACACCTTC.

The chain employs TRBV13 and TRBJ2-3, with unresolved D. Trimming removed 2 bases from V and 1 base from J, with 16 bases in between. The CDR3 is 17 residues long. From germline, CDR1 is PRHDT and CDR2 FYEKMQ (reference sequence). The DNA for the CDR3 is TGTGCCAGCAGCTTAATCTCGAGAGTAATTGGCACAGATACGCAGTATTTT. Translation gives CASSLISRVIGTDTQYF.

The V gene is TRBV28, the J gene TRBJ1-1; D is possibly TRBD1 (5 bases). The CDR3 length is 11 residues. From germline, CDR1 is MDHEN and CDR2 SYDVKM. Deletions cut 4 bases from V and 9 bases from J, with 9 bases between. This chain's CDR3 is CASSSYRKAFF. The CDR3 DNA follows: TGTGCCAGCAGTTCCTACAGGAAAGCTTTCTTT.

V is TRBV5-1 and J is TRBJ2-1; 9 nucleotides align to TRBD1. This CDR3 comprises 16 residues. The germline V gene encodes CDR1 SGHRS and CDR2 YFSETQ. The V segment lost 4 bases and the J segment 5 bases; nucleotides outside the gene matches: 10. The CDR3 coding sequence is TGCGCCAGCAGCCTACCCGGGACAGGGAGGGACAATGAGCAGTTCTTC. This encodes CASSLPGTGRDNEQFF.

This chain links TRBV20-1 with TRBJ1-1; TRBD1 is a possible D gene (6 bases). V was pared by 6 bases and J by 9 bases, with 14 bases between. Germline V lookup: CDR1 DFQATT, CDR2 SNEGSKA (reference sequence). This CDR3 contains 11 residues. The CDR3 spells CSAEQGTKAFF. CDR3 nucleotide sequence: TGCAGTGCCGAACAGGGCACGAAAGCTTTCTTT.

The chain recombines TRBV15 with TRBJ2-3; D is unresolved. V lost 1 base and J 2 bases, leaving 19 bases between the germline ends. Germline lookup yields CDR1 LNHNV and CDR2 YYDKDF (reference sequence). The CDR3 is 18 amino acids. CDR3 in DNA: TGTGCCACCAGCAGAGTTATTCGCCGAGGTTCATCCACAGATACGCAGTATTTT. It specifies CATSRVIRRGSSTDTQYF.

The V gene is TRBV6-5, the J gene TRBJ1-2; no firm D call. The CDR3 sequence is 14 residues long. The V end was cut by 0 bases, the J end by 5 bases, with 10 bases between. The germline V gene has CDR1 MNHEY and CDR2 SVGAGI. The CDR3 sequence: CASSYSIQSYGYTF. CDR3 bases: TGTGCCAGCAGTTACTCGATACAGAGTTATGGCTACACCTTC.

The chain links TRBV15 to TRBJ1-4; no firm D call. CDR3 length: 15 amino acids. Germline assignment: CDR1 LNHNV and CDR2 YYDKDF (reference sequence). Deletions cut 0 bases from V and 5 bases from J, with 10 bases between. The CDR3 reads CATSRDRHGNEKLFF. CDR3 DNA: TGTGCCACCAGCAGAGATCGACACGGAAATGAAAAACTGTTTTTT.

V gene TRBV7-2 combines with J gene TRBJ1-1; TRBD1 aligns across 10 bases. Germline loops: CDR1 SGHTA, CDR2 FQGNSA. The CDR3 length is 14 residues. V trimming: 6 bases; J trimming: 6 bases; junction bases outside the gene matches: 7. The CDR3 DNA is TGTGCCAGCAGTTATCGACAGGGGGCAGCTGAAGCTTTCTTT. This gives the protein CASSYRQGAAEAFF. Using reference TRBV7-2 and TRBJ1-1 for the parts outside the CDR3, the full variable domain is GAGVSQSPSNKVTEKGKDVELRCDPISGHTALYWYRQSLGQGLEFLIYFQGNSAPDKSGLPSDRFSAERTGGSVSTLTIQRTQQEDSAVYLCASSYRQGAAEAFFGQGTRLTVV.

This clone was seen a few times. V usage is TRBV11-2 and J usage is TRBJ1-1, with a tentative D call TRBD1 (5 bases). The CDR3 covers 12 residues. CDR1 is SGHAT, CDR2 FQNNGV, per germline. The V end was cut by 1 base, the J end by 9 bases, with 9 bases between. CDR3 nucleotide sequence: TGTGCCAGCAGCTTAGTTTCAGGGCAAGCTTTCTTT. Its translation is CASSLVSGQAFF.

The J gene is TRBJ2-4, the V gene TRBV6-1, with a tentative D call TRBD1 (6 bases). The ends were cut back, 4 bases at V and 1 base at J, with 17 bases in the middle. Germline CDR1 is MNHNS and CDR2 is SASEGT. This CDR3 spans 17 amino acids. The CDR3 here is CASSAGTTLRAKNIQYF. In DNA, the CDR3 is TGTGCCAGCAGTGCGGGGACAACCCTTCGGGCCAAAAACATTCAGTACTTC.